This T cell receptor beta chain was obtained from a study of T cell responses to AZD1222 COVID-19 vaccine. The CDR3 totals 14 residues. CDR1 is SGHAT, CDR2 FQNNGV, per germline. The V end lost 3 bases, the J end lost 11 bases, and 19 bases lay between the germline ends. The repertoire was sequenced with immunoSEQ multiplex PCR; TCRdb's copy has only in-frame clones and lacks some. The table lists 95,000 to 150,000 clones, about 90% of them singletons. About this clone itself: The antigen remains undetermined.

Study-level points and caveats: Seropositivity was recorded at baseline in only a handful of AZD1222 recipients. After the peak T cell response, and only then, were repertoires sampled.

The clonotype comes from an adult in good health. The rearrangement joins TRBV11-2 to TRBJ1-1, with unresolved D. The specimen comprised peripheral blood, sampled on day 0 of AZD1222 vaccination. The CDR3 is CASSLIVERQRAFF. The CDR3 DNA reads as TGTGCCAGCAGCTTGATCGTCGAGAGGCAAAGGGCTTTCTTT. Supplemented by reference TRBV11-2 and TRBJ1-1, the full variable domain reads EAGVAQSPRYKIIEKRQSVAFWCNPISGHATLYWYQQILGQGPKLLIQFQNNGVVDDSQLPKDRFSAERLKGVDSTLKIQPAKLEDSAVYLCASSLIVERQRAFFGQGTRLTVV.